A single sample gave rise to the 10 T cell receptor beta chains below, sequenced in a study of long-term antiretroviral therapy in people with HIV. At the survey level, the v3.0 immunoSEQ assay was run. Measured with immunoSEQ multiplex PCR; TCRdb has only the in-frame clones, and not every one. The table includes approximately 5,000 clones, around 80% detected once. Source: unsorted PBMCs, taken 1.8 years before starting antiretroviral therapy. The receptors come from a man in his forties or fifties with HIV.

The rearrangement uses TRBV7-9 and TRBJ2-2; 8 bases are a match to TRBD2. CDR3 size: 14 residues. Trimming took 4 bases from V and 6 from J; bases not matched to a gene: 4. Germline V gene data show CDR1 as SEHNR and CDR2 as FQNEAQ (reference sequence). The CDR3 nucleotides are TGTGCCAGCAGCTATCGAGCGGGAGCCGGGGAGCTGTTTTTT. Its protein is CASSYRAGAGELFF.

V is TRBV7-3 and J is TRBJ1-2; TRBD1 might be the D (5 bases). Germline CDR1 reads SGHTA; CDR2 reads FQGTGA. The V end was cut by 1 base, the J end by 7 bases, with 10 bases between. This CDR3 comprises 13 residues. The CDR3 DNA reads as TGTGCCAGCAGCTTAATGGGTACAGGTGGCTACACCTTC. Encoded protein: CASSLMGTGGYTF.

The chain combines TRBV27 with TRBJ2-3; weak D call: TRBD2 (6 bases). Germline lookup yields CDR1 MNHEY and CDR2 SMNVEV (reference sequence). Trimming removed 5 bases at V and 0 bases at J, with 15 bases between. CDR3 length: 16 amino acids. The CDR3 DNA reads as TGTGCCAGCAGTCCGACTAGTGAACCTAGCACAGATACGCAGTATTTT. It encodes CASSPTSEPSTDTQYF.

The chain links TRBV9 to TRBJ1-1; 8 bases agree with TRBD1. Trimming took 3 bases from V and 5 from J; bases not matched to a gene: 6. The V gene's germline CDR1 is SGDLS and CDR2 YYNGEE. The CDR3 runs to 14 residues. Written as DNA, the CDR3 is TGTGCCAGCAGCGACCGGACAGGGAGTACTGAAGCTTTCTTT. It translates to CASSDRTGSTEAFF. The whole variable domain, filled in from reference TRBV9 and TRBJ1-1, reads DSGVTQTPKHLITATGQRVTLRCSPRSGDLSVYWYQQSLDQGLQFLIQYYNGEERAKGNILERFSAQQFPDLHSELNLSSLELGDSALYFCASSDRTGSTEAFFGQGTRLTVV.

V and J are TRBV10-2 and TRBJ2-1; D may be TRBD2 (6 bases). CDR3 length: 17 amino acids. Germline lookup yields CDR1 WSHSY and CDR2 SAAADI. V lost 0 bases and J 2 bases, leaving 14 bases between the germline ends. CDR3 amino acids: CASSESPRERTYNEQFF. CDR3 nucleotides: TGCGCCAGCAGTGAGTCACCCCGGGAGCGGACCTACAATGAGCAGTTCTTC.

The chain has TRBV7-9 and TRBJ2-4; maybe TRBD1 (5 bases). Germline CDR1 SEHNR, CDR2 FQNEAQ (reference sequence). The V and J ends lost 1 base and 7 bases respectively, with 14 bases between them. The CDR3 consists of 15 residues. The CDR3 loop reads CASSLGNGHRNIQYF. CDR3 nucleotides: TGTGCCAGCAGCTTAGGGAACGGACACAGGAACATTCAGTACTTC.

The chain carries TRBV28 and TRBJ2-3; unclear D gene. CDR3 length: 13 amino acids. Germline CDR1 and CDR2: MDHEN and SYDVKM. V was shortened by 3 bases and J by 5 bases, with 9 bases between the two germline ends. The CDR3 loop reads CASSFRGLDTQYF. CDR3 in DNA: TGTGCCAGCAGTTTCAGAGGCCTAGATACGCAGTATTTT.

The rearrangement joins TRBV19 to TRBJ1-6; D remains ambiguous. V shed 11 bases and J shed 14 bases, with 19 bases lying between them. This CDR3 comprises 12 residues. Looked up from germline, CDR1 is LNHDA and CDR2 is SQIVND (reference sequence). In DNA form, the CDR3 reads TGTGCCTCGCGAGGCCTACTCTTCACCCTCCACTTT. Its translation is CASRGLLFTLHF.

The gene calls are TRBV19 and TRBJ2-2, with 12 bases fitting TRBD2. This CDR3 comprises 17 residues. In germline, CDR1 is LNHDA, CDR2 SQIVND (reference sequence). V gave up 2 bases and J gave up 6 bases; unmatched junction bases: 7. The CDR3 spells CASSIIKLAGGSGELFF. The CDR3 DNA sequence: TGTGCCAGTAGTATAATCAAACTAGCGGGAGGCTCCGGGGAGCTGTTTTTT.

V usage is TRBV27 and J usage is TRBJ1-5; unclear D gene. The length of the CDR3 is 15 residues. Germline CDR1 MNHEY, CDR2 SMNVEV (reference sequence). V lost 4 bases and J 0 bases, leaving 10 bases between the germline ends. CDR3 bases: TGTGCCAGCAGTTCCGACGGTTATAGCAATCAGCCCCAGCATTTT. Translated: CASSSDGYSNQPQHF.